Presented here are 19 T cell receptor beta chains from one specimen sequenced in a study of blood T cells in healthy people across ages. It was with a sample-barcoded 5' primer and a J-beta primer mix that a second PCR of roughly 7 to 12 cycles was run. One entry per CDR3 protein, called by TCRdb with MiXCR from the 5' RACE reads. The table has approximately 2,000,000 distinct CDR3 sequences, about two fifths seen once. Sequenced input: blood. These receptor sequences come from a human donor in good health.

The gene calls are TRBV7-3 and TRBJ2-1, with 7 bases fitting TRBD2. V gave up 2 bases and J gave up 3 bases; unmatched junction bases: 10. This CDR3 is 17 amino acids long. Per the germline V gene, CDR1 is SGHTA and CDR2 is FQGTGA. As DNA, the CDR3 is TGTGCCAGCAGCTTATCCGCCCTAGCGGAGGGCTACAATGAGCAGTTCTTC. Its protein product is CASSLSALAEGYNEQFF.

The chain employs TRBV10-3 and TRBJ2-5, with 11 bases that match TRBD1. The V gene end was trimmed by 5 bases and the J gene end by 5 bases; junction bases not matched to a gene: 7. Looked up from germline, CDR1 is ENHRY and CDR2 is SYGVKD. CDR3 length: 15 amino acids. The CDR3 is CAISRGQGAVETQYF. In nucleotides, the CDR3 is TGTGCCATCAGTCGAGGACAGGGGGCGGTTGAGACCCAGTACTTC.

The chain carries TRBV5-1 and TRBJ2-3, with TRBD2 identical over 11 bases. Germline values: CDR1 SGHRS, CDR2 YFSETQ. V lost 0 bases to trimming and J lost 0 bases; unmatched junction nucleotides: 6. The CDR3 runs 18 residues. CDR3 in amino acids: CASSLALAGVSSTDTQYF. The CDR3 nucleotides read TGCGCCAGCAGCTTGGCACTAGCGGGGGTCTCTAGCACAGATACGCAGTATTTT.

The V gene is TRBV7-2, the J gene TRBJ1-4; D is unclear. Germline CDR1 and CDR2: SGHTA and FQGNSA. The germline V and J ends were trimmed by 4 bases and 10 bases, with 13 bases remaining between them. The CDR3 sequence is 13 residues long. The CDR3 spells CASSSLGGGKLFF. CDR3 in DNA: TGTGCCAGCAGCTCGCTAGGAGGCGGAAAACTGTTTTTT.

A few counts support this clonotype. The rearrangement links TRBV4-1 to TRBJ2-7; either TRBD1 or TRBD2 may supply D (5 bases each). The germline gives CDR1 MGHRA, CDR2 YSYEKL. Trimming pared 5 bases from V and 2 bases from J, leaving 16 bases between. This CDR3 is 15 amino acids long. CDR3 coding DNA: TGCGCCAGCAGCTACCGGGACCCACCTACCTACGAGCAGTACTTC. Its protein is CASSYRDPPTYEQYF.

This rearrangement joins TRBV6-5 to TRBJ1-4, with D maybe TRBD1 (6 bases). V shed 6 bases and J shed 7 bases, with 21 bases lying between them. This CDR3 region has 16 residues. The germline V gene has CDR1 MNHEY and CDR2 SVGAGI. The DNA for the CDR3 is TGTGCCAGCAGCTCTTCGACGTGGGGGGCGACTGAAAAACTGTTTTTT. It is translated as CASSSSTWGATEKLFF.

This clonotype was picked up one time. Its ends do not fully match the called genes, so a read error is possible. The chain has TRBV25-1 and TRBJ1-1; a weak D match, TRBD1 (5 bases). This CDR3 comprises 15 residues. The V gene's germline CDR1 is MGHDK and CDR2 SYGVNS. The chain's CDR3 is CASSEGGGRRDEAFF. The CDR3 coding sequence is TGTGCCAGCAGTGAAGGCGGAGGGCGCAGGGATGAAGCTTTTTTT.

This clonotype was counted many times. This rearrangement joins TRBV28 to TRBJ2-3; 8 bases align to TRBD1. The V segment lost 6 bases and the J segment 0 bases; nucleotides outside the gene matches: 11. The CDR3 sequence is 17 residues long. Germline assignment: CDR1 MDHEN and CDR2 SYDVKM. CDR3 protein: CASSPPPGQESTDTQYF. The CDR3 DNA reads TGTGCCAGCAGCCCCCCTCCGGGACAGGAAAGCACAGATACGCAGTATTTT.

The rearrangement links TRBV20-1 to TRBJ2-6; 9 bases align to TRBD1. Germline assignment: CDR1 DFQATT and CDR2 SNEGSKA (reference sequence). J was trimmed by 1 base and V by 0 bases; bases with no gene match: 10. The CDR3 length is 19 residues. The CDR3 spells CSARDDRGQGNSGANVLTF. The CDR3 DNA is TGCAGTGCTAGAGATGATCGGGGACAGGGTAATTCTGGGGCCAACGTCCTGACTTTC.

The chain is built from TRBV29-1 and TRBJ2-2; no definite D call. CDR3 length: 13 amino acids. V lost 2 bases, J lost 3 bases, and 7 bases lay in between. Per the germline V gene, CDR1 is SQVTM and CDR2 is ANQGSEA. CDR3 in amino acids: CSVERADTGELFF. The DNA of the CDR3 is TGCAGCGTTGAACGAGCTGACACCGGGGAGCTGTTTTTT.

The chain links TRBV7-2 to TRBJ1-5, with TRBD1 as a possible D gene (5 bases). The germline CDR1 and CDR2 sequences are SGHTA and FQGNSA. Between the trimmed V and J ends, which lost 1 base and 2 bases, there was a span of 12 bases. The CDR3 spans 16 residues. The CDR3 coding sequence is TGTGCCAGCAGCTTAGAGGGGTCATCTGGCAATCAGCCCCAGCATTTT. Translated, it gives CASSLEGSSGNQPQHF.

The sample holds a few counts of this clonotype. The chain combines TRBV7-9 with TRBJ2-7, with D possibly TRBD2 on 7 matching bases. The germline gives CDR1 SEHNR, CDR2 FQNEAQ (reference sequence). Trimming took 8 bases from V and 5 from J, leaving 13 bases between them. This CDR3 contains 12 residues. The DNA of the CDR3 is TGTGCCAGCGTGAGGGGGGGGGACGAGCAGTACTTC. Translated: CASVRGGDEQYF.

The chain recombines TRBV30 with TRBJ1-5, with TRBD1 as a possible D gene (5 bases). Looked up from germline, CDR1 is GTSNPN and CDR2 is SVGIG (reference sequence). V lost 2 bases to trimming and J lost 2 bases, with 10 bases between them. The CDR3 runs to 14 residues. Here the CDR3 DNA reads TGTGCCTGGAGTAAAGGGGTGGGCAATCAGCCCCAGCATTTT. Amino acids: CAWSKGVGNQPQHF.

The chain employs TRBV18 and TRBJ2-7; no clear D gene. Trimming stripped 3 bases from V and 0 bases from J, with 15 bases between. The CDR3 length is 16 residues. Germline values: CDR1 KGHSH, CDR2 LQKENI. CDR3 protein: CASSPLMDRSSYEQYF. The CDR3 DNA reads TGTGCCAGCTCACCCTTGATGGACCGCAGCTCCTACGAGCAGTACTTC.

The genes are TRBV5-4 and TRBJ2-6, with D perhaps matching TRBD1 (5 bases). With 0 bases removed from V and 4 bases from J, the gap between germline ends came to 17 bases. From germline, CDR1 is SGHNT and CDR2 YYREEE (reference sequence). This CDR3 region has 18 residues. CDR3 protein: CASSLDTAGRGGANVLTF. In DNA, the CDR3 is TGTGCCAGCAGCTTGGATACTGCAGGGCGTGGGGGGGCCAACGTCCTGACTTTC. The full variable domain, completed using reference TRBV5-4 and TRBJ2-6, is ETGVTQSPTHLIKTRGQQVTLRCSSQSGHNTVSWYQQALGQGPQFIFQYYREEENGRGNFPPRFSGLQFPNYSSELNVNALELDDSALYLCASSLDTAGRGGANVLTFGAGSRLTVL.

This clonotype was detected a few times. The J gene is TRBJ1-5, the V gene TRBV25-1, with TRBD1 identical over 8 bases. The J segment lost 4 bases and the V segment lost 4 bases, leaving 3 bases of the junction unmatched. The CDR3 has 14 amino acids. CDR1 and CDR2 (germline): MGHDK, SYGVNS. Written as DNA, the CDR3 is TGTGCCAGCAGTGGGACAGGGCCGAATCAGCCCCAGCATTTT. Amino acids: CASSGTGPNQPQHF.

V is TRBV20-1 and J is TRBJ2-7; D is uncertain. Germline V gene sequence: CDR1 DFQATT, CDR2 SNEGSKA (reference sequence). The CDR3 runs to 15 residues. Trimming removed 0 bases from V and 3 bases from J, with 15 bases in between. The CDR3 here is CSARDLGPRRYEQYF. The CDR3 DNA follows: TGCAGTGCTAGAGATCTGGGCCCTCGCCGCTACGAGCAGTACTTC.

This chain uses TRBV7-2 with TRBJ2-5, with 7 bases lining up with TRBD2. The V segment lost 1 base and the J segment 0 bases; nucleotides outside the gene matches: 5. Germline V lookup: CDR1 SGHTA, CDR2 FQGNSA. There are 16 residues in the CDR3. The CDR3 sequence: CASSLVRGEYQETQYF. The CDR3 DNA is TGTGCCAGCAGCTTAGTACGGGGGGAGTACCAAGAGACCCAGTACTTC.

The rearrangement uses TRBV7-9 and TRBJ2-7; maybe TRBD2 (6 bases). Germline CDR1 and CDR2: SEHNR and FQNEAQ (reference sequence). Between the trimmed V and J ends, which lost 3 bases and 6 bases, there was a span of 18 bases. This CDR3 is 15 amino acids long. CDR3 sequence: CASSLGVLRESEQYF. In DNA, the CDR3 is TGTGCCAGCAGCTTGGGGGTTCTCCGGGAGTCCGAGCAGTACTTC.